This entry lists 3 T cell receptor beta chains sequenced from one sample in a study of T cell responses to AZD1222 COVID-19 vaccine (dated by TCRdb to the early 2020s). This specimen's time point label, per the study, means: baseline before first vaccination. Library prep was done by the immunoSEQ multiplex PCR assay. Sourced from immuneACCESS, this table was stored by TCRdb with only in-frame sequences that have V and J called. A share of the clones is absent; for the studies checked, an unresolved V gene accounts for under half, and the remainder has no known explanation. This sample gives 75,000 to 90,000 clones in total; approximately 91% of them show up just once. The ten top clones hold roughly 5% of the sample. Sequencing used peripheral blood, obtained on day 0 of AZD1222 vaccination. The receptors were gathered from an adult in good health.

CDR3 sequence (DNA): TGTGCCAGCAGCAGGACAGGGGTTAACTATGGCTACACCTTC. Amino acid sequence: CASSRTGVNYGYTF. The chain combines TRBV5-8 with TRBJ1-2; 9 bases align to TRBD1. The germline CDR1 and CDR2 sequences are SGHTS and YDEGEE. The trim removed 4 bases at V and 1 base at J, leaving 2 bases unmatched. The CDR3 is 14 residues long.

The chain carries TRBV19 and TRBJ2-1; unclear D gene. Germline CDR1 reads LNHDA; CDR2 reads SQIVND (reference sequence). The germline V and J ends were trimmed by 9 bases and 4 bases, with 22 bases remaining between them. The CDR3 spans 16 residues. The CDR3 bases are TGTGCCAGCAAGCCCCTCCGGACCAGCAGGTACAATGAGCAGTTCTTC. Its translation is CASKPLRTSRYNEQFF.

The gene calls are TRBV6-5 and TRBJ2-7, with 8 bases fitting TRBD1. This CDR3 contains 13 residues. The trim removed 8 bases at V and 1 base at J, leaving 4 bases unmatched. Germline CDR1 and CDR2: MNHEY and SVGAGI. CDR3 nucleotide sequence: TGTGCCAGCGAGGACAGGGCTTCCTACGAGCAGTACTTC. Translation: CASEDRASYEQYF.